One and the same sample provided the 18 T cell receptor beta chains below, sequenced in a study of cytomegalovirus exposure and HLA in healthy donors. A multiplex PCR was run with 60 Vbeta primers and 13 Jbeta primers. The repertoire was sequenced with immunoSEQ multiplex PCR; TCRdb's copy has only in-frame clones and lacks some. This sample has a few hundred thousand clones, with 80% to 95% found just once. Sequenced: PBMCs. These receptors all come from a girl aged 2 to 10 in good health and CMV-seronegative.

V usage is TRBV28 and J usage is TRBJ2-3; D may be TRBD1 (6 bases). The ends were cut back, 2 bases at V and 9 bases at J, with 15 bases in the middle. Germline V lookup: CDR1 MDHEN, CDR2 SYDVKM. This CDR3 is 14 amino acids long. The CDR3 is CASSLAQVTGTQYF. CDR3 sequence (DNA): TGTGCCAGCAGTTTAGCTCAGGTAACAGGGACGCAGTATTTT. The full variable domain, in which reference TRBV28 and TRBJ2-3 provide the parts outside the CDR3, is DVKVTQSSRYLVKRTGEKVFLECVQDMDHENMFWYRQDPGLGLRLIYFSYDVKMKEKGDIPEGYSVSREKKERFSLILESASTNQTSMYLCASSLAQVTGTQYFGPGTRLTVL.

The chain links TRBV4-1 to TRBJ1-4, with 9 positions matching TRBD1. Trimming at V came to 1 base and at J to 0 bases, leaving 0 bases not matched to a gene. Germline CDR1 and CDR2: MGHRA and YSYEKL. The CDR3 has 16 amino acids. The CDR3 DNA is TGCGCCAGCAGCCAAGGACAGGGGGCAACTAATGAAAAACTGTTTTTT. It specifies CASSQGQGATNEKLFF.

The V gene is TRBV19, the J gene TRBJ2-3; 11 nucleotides align to TRBD2. The junction had 4 bases not matched to a gene; V was cut back by 9 bases and J by 2 bases. This CDR3 spans 14 amino acids. Germline CDR1 is LNHDA and CDR2 is SQIVND (reference sequence). The chain's CDR3 is CASRLAGYTDTQYF. CDR3 DNA: TGTGCCAGCCGACTAGCGGGATACACAGATACGCAGTATTTT.

The J gene is TRBJ1-1, the V gene TRBV9; D is uncertain. Germline V CDR1 and CDR2: SGDLS, YYNGEE. The CDR3 extends over 13 amino acids. Trimming removed 0 bases from V and 5 bases from J, with 8 bases in between. DNA of the CDR3: TGTGCCAGCAGCGTAGCGAGCTGGACTGAAGCTTTCTTT. Translation: CASSVASWTEAFF.

This chain joins TRBV11-2 and TRBJ2-7; 9 bases map to TRBD1. V was clipped by 5 bases and J by 7 bases; unmatched bases: 12. Germline V CDR1 and CDR2: SGHAT, FQNNGV. The CDR3 loop spans 15 amino acids. CDR3 in DNA: TGTGCCAGCAGCCCGGGGGACAGGGTTCCTTGGGAGCAGTACTTC. Residues: CASSPGDRVPWEQYF.

This clone was counted a few times. J is TRBJ2-7 and V is TRBV6-6; D might be TRBD1 (6 bases). The germline CDR1 and CDR2 sequences are MNHNY and SVGAGI (reference sequence). The CDR3 sequence is 13 residues long. The V and J ends lost 5 bases and 3 bases respectively, with 11 bases between them. CDR3 region: CASSRTGYYEQYF. Here the CDR3 DNA reads TGTGCCAGCAGTCGAACAGGGTACTACGAGCAGTACTTC.

The chain is built from TRBV5-4 and TRBJ2-3; 10 bases line up with TRBD1. The germline CDR1 and CDR2 sequences are SGHNT and YYREEE (reference sequence). The CDR3 runs to 14 residues. The J segment lost 5 bases and the V segment lost 4 bases, leaving 4 bases of the junction unmatched. In DNA form, the CDR3 reads TGTGCCAGCAGCGGGACAGGGGTCGGAGATACGCAGTATTTT. It translates to CASSGTGVGDTQYF.

This clone came up a few times. The chain carries TRBV6-5 and TRBJ1-2, with 8 bases matching TRBD1. V was pared by 8 bases and J by 6 bases, with 8 bases of the junction left unmatched. Germline lookup yields CDR1 MNHEY and CDR2 SVGAGI. This CDR3 has 13 residues. In nucleotides, the CDR3 is TGTGCCAGCCGGGACAGGAAGTATAATGGCTACACCTTC. This encodes CASRDRKYNGYTF.

The V call is TRBV9, the J call TRBJ1-2; 8 bases align to TRBD1. Germline CDR1 is SGDLS and CDR2 is YYNGEE. The V segment lost 4 bases and the J segment 4 bases; nucleotides outside the gene matches: 3. The CDR3 consists of 13 residues. The CDR3 DNA reads TGTGCCAGCAGCCCCACAGGGGGCTATGGCTACACCTTC. Its translation is CASSPTGGYGYTF.

This clone was seen just once. The V gene is TRBV29-1, the J gene TRBJ1-1; tentative D call: TRBD1 (5 bases). V lost 7 bases, J lost 1 base, and 10 bases lay in between. The CDR3 sequence is 12 residues long. The germline V gene encodes CDR1 SQVTM and CDR2 ANQGSEA. This chain's CDR3 is CSGGEANTEAFF. CDR3 nucleotide sequence: TGCAGCGGGGGGGAAGCGAACACTGAAGCTTTCTTT.

The gene calls are TRBV28 and TRBJ1-2; 9 bases are a match to TRBD1. The CDR3 contains 14 residues. Germline V CDR1 and CDR2: MDHEN, SYDVKM. V lost 6 bases and J lost 3; bases outside the gene matches: 5. CDR3 in DNA: TGTGCCAGCAGCCTTACAGGGGGCGACTATGGCTACACCTTC. This translates into CASSLTGGDYGYTF.

The chain links TRBV6-5 to TRBJ1-1; D gene unclear. In germline, CDR1 is MNHEY, CDR2 SVGAGI. V lost 7 bases and J lost 0, with 12 bases in between. This CDR3 comprises 14 residues. The CDR3 sequence is CASIRSGMNTEAFF. As DNA, the CDR3 is TGTGCCAGCATCCGATCGGGGATGAACACTGAAGCTTTCTTT.

This sequence joins TRBV11-2 and TRBJ2-5; 10 nucleotides line up with TRBD2. J was trimmed by 2 bases and V by 5 bases; bases with no gene match: 8. The CDR3 has 16 residues. CDR1 SGHAT and CDR2 FQNNGV come from the germline V gene. Here the CDR3 reads CASSPRLAGRQETQYF. CDR3 sequence (DNA): TGTGCCAGCAGCCCCCGACTAGCGGGCCGGCAAGAGACCCAGTACTTC.

V gene TRBV27 combines with J gene TRBJ2-7; D remains ambiguous. Trimming removed 3 bases at V and 1 base at J, with 4 bases between. Germline V gives CDR1 MNHEY, CDR2 SMNVEV (reference sequence). The CDR3 sequence is 12 residues long. CDR3 sequence (DNA): TGTGCCAGCAGTTTTCAGTCCTACGAGCAGTACTTC. It is translated as CASSFQSYEQYF.

The chain links TRBV28 to TRBJ2-7; the match to TRBD1 covers 7 bases. The germline V gene has CDR1 MDHEN and CDR2 SYDVKM. V was clipped by 5 bases and J by 3 bases; unmatched bases: 7. This CDR3 contains 14 residues. CDR3 DNA sequence: TGTGCCAGCAGTATCCAGACAGGGCTCTACGAGCAGTACTTC. The encoded protein is CASSIQTGLYEQYF.

This clone was found a few times. J is TRBJ2-3 and V is TRBV4-2, with 11 nucleotides matching TRBD1. J was trimmed by 4 bases and V by 1 base; bases with no gene match: 4. Germline V gives CDR1 LGHNA, CDR2 YNFKEQ. The CDR3 spans 16 residues. Here the CDR3 DNA reads TGTGCCAGCAGCCAAGCTCCGGGACAGGGGGCAGATACGCAGTATTTT. Translated: CASSQAPGQGADTQYF.

V is TRBV9 and J is TRBJ2-3; D might be TRBD2 (5 bases). Trimming left V 3 bases short and J 0 bases short, with 11 bases between. CDR3 length equals 15 residues. Germline CDR1 is SGDLS and CDR2 is YYNGEE. DNA of the CDR3: TGTGCCAGCAGCGAGAGCGGATCTAGCACAGATACGCAGTATTTT. Its protein is CASSESGSSTDTQYF. Using reference TRBV9 and TRBJ2-3 for the parts outside the CDR3, the full variable domain is DSGVTQTPKHLITATGQRVTLRCSPRSGDLSVYWYQQSLDQGLQFLIQYYNGEERAKGNILERFSAQQFPDLHSELNLSSLELGDSALYFCASSESGSSTDTQYFGPGTRLTVL.

The CDR3 here is CAWNGQGSSYEQYF. For the CDR3, the DNA is TGTGCCTGGAACGGACAGGGGAGCTCCTACGAGCAGTACTTC. This chain links TRBV30 with TRBJ2-7, with 9 bases matching TRBD1. The CDR3 is made up of 14 amino acids. Germline V gene sequence: CDR1 GTSNPN, CDR2 SVGIG (reference sequence). V shed 4 bases and J 0 bases; nucleotides not matched to a gene: 4.